The 22 T cell receptor beta chains below all came from one sample that was sequenced in a study of T cells after yellow fever vaccination. TCRdb re-analysed the 5' RACE reads in MiXCR, keeping a single row per CDR3 protein. Among some 420,000 distinct CDR3 sequences listed, roughly a sixth were seen once. Sequenced here: PBMCs, sampled before the yellow fever booster vaccination. Receptor source: a man aged 18 to 29 who received the YFV17D yellow fever vaccine.

The chain links TRBV7-8 to TRBJ2-1; 8 bases are a match to TRBD2. The CDR3 extends over 14 amino acids. Trimming cost V 2 bases and J 6 bases; bases outside gene matches: 3. In germline, CDR1 is SGHVS, CDR2 FQNEAQ. This CDR3 reads CASSLLAGSNEQFF. In DNA, the CDR3 is TGTGCCAGCAGCTTATTAGCGGGGTCCAATGAGCAGTTCTTC.

This chain links TRBV29-1 with TRBJ1-2; unclear D gene. This CDR3 comprises 13 residues. Looked up from germline, CDR1 is SQVTM and CDR2 is ANQGSEA. V was clipped by 5 bases and J by 2 bases, with 12 bases between them. The CDR3 nucleotides read TGCAGCGTTTGGACCGGACTGAACTATGGCTACACCTTC. This encodes CSVWTGLNYGYTF. Together with reference TRBV29-1 and TRBJ1-2, the CDR3 gives the full variable domain: SAVISQKPSRDICQRGTSLTIQCQVDSQVTMMFWYRQQPGQSLTLIATANQGSEATYESGFVIDKFPISRPNLTFSTLTVSNMSPEDSSIYLCSVWTGLNYGYTFGSGTRLTVV.

The chain is built from TRBV5-1 and TRBJ1-4; D gene ambiguous. Trimming stripped 0 bases from V and 5 bases from J, with 8 bases between. The CDR3 covers 14 residues. CDR1 and CDR2 (germline): SGHRS, YFSETQ. The CDR3 reads CASSLGNPNEKLFF. CDR3 bases: TGCGCCAGCAGCTTGGGCAATCCCAATGAAAAACTGTTTTTT.

Only a few counts were recorded for this clonotype. The chain has TRBV5-1 and TRBJ1-2; 8 positions agree with TRBD1. The V gene's germline CDR1 is SGHRS and CDR2 YFSETQ. The V segment lost 0 bases and the J segment 8 bases; nucleotides outside the gene matches: 3. The CDR3 runs to 13 residues. The CDR3 DNA reads TGCGCCAGCAGCTTGGGGGACAGGTTCGGCTACACCTTC. Its translation: CASSLGDRFGYTF.

The rearrangement links TRBV7-2 to TRBJ2-1, with D perhaps assigned TRBD1 or TRBD2 (6 bases each). This CDR3 has 15 residues. Trimming removed 1 base at V and 7 bases at J, with 14 bases between. Germline CDR1 is SGHTA and CDR2 is FQGNSA. CDR3 in amino acids: CASSLGGASANEQFF. The CDR3 nucleotides are TGTGCCAGCAGCTTAGGGGGGGCTAGCGCGAATGAGCAGTTCTTC. The variable domain in full, with the rest retrieved from reference TRBV7-2 and TRBJ2-1, is GAGVSQSPSNKVTEKGKDVELRCDPISGHTALYWYRQSLGQGLEFLIYFQGNSAPDKSGLPSDRFSAERTGGSVSTLTIQRTQQEDSAVYLCASSLGGASANEQFFGPGTRLTVL.

This clonotype was seen only a few times. This chain links TRBV29-1 with TRBJ2-7, with TRBD1 identical over 8 bases. Germline CDR1 SQVTM, CDR2 ANQGSEA. This CDR3 is 13 amino acids long. J gave up 0 bases and V 6 bases, and 4 bases lay outside the gene matches. The CDR3: CSVGQGGSYEQYF. Written as DNA, the CDR3 is TGCAGCGTAGGACAGGGAGGCTCCTACGAGCAGTACTTC.

This clonotype was found a few times. The chain has TRBV7-2 and TRBJ1-1; 9 nucleotides agree with TRBD1. Germline CDR1 reads SGHTA; CDR2 reads FQGNSA. Trimming took 3 bases from V and 5 from J; bases not matched to a gene: 4. CDR3 length: 14 amino acids. Here the CDR3 reads CASSFGTGRTEAFF. Here the CDR3 DNA reads TGTGCCAGCAGCTTTGGGACAGGGAGGACTGAAGCTTTCTTT.

The chain joins TRBV19 to TRBJ2-4; TRBD1 or TRBD2 may be the D gene (5 bases each). The germline V and J ends were trimmed by 5 bases and 5 bases, with 13 bases remaining between them. The CDR3 extends over 14 amino acids. CDR1 and CDR2 from the germline V gene are LNHDA and SQIVND (reference sequence). This CDR3 reads CASSPSGTENIQYF. In DNA form, the CDR3 reads TGTGCCAGTAGTCCATCCGGGACCGAAAACATTCAGTACTTC.

V gene TRBV5-4 combines with J gene TRBJ2-1, with 15 bases aligning to TRBD2. The CDR3 has 16 residues. CDR1 SGHNT and CDR2 YYREEE come from the germline V gene (reference sequence). V dropped 3 bases and J dropped 9; count of bases not matched to a gene: 7. The CDR3 protein is CASSYLGTSGGIEQFF. CDR3 nucleotide sequence: TGTGCCAGCAGCTACCTCGGGACTAGCGGGGGGATTGAGCAGTTCTTC.

The J gene is TRBJ2-2, the V gene TRBV27, with D unresolved. V lost 4 bases and J 5 bases, leaving 11 bases between the germline ends. The length of the CDR3 is 14 residues. Looked up from germline, CDR1 is MNHEY and CDR2 is SMNVEV (reference sequence). CDR3 in amino acids: CASSSLLVTGELFF. In DNA, the CDR3 is TGTGCCAGCAGTTCCCTTCTAGTTACCGGGGAGCTGTTTTTT.

This clonotype was seen more than once but under ten times. The rearrangement links TRBV20-1 to TRBJ1-5; a possible D gene is TRBD1 (6 bases). Germline V gene lookup returns CDR1 DFQATT and CDR2 SNEGSKA (reference sequence). Trimming removed 0 bases at V and 5 bases at J, with 26 bases between. This CDR3 is built from 19 residues. CDR3 loop: CSARDQEGEWQGLDQPQHF. CDR3 coding DNA: TGCAGTGCTAGAGATCAGGAGGGCGAGTGGCAGGGGCTCGATCAGCCCCAGCATTTT.

In its sample, this clonotype was seen once. The rearrangement uses TRBV13 and TRBJ1-4; D not certain. This CDR3 region has 14 residues. V was trimmed by 4 bases and J by 5 bases, leaving 11 bases between them. Germline CDR1 is PRHDT and CDR2 is FYEKMQ (reference sequence). CDR3 residues: CASSSIDGNEKLFF. The CDR3 nucleotides are TGTGCCAGCAGCTCGATCGACGGCAATGAAAAACTGTTTTTT.

The table lists this clonotype with many counts. The V gene is TRBV5-1, the J gene TRBJ1-6, with D possibly matching TRBD1 (5 bases). Trimming left V 1 base short and J 9 bases short, with 17 bases between. The germline CDR1 and CDR2 sequences are SGHRS and YFSETQ. The CDR3 spans 16 residues. The CDR3 protein is CASSLNYAGPSSPLHF. The CDR3 coding sequence is TGCGCCAGCAGCTTGAATTACGCAGGGCCGAGTTCACCCCTCCACTTT.

This clonotype was observed a handful of times. CDR3 protein: CASSYLGAETQYF. The CDR3, as DNA: TGCGCCAGCAGCTATCTAGGGGCGGAGACCCAGTACTTC. The V call is TRBV5-1, the J call TRBJ2-5; TRBD1 is a possible D gene (5 bases). The CDR3 is made up of 13 amino acids. The germline V gene encodes CDR1 SGHRS and CDR2 YFSETQ. Trimming took off 3 bases at V and 5 bases at J, with 11 bases between the two ends.

This clonotype has a handful of counts. The chain uses TRBV12-3 or TRBV12-4 and TRBJ1-2, with 10 bases that match TRBD1. The CDR3 is made up of 15 amino acids. The junction had 10 bases not matched to a gene; V was cut back by 5 bases and J by 7 bases. The CDR3 coding sequence is TGTGCCAGCAGTAGACGGACAGGGGGAAGTAGTGGCTACACCTTC. Its translation is CASSRRTGGSSGYTF.

The chain has TRBV29-1 and TRBJ1-5; D may be TRBD1 (5 bases). V was shortened by 0 bases and J by 2 bases, with 11 bases between the two germline ends. CDR1 and CDR2 from the germline V gene are SQVTM and ANQGSEA. This CDR3 has 15 residues. CDR3 amino acids: CSVEDSGTGNQPQHF. The CDR3 DNA reads as TGCAGCGTTGAAGATTCCGGGACCGGCAATCAGCCCCAGCATTTT.

This clonotype was counted at least ten times. The V gene is TRBV20-1, the J gene TRBJ2-5; D is possibly TRBD1 or TRBD2 (5 bases each). Germline lookup yields CDR1 DFQATT and CDR2 SNEGSKA (reference sequence). The CDR3 spans 13 residues. Trimming stripped 6 bases from V and 4 bases from J, with 15 bases between. CDR3: CSARIGGIETQYF. The CDR3 DNA is TGCAGTGCCCGGATTGGGGGAATAGAGACCCAGTACTTC.

The V gene is TRBV6-2 or TRBV6-3, the J gene TRBJ2-5; tentative D call: TRBD1 (5 bases). The CDR3 length is 11 residues. Trimming cost V 8 bases and J 7 bases, with 11 bases left between them. Germline V gene sequence: CDR1 MNHEY, CDR2 SVGEGT. In DNA, the CDR3 is TGTGCCAGCGGGGCCTTCGGGACCCAGTACTTC. Its translation: CASGAFGTQYF.

The V and J genes are TRBV9 and TRBJ1-3; no firm D call. Trimming cost V 2 bases and J 0 bases, with 9 bases left between them. CDR1 and CDR2 from the germline V gene are SGDLS and YYNGEE. CDR3 size: 15 residues. The CDR3 nucleotides read TGTGCCAGCAGCGTTGACGCCAGCTCTGGAAACACCATATATTTT. This encodes CASSVDASSGNTIYF.

This clonotype has more than one count but fewer than ten. The chain carries TRBV6-6 and TRBJ2-5; D uncertain. The CDR3 totals 14 residues. The V gene's germline CDR1 is MNHNY and CDR2 SVGAGI (reference sequence). V lost 7 bases and J lost 4, with 16 bases in between. For the CDR3, the DNA is TGTGCCAGCACCCACGCCCGGGTGGGAGAGACCCAGTACTTC. Translation gives CASTHARVGETQYF.

The chain uses TRBV30 and TRBJ2-7, with 8 bases matching TRBD2. The length of the CDR3 is 15 residues. After removal of 4 bases from V and 3 bases from J, the junction contained 11 bases not matched to a gene. The V gene's germline CDR1 is GTSNPN and CDR2 SVGIG (reference sequence). CDR3 residues: CAWNSGGTIGYEQYF. CDR3 bases: TGTGCCTGGAACTCGGGGGGGACTATCGGCTACGAGCAGTACTTC.

J is TRBJ1-1 and V is TRBV6-5; D is perhaps TRBD1 (5 bases). CDR1 and CDR2 (germline): MNHEY, SVGAGI. V shed 7 bases and J shed 3 bases, with 15 bases lying between them. This CDR3 has 14 residues. The CDR3 sequence: CASINTGAYTEAFF. The CDR3 coding sequence is TGTGCCAGCATTAATACCGGGGCCTACACTGAAGCTTTCTTT.